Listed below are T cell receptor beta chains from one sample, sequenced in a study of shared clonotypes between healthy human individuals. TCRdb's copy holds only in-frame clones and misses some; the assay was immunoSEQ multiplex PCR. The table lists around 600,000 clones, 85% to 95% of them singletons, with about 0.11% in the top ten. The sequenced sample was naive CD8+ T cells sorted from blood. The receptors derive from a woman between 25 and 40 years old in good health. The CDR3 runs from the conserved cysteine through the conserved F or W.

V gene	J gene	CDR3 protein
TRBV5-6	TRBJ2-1	CASSLDTEQFF
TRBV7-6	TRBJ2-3	CASSYLVKSTDTQYF
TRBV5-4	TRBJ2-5	CASSRVGTLDETQYF
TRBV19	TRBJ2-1	CASGLGYNEQFF
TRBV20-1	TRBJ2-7	CSARVLYEQYF
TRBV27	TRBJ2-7	CASSLWDGAYEQYF
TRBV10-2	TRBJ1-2	CASRDFMVGYTF
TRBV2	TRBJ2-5	CASNDPIRGQETQYF
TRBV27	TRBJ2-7	CASSFSSGAYEQYF
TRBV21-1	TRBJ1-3	CASSDLLQHARNTIYF
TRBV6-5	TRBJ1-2	CASSYSNRGKAYTF
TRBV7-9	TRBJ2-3	CASSPRVDEDTQYF
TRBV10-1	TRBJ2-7	CASSADYANEQYF
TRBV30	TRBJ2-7	CAWSDGREGTYEQYF